The 8 T cell receptor beta chains below come from one sample, sequenced in a study of OX40 agonist ivuxolimab in advanced cancers. Library prep was done by the immunoSEQ multiplex PCR assay. TCRdb holds this immuneACCESS table with in-frame rearrangements only. Some clones are missing; in checked studies, unresolved V genes explain under half, and the rest has no known cause. This sample is represented by about 82,000 clones; 83% of them were singletons. In total, the top ten clones hold around 0.88% of the sample. The sample consisted of CD4+ or CD8+ T cells sorted from blood, taken in a trial of the OX40 agonist ivuxolimab. All receptors come from an adult with an advanced solid tumor such as melanoma, head and neck, liver or kidney cancer.

The chain couples TRBV7-6 to TRBJ2-5, with a tentative D call TRBD2 (5 bases). The V end was cut by 2 bases, the J end by 4 bases, with 11 bases between. The CDR3 runs to 14 residues. Germline CDR1 and CDR2: SGHVS and FNYEAQ. The CDR3 coding sequence is TGTGCCAGCAGCTTATACGGAGGTCGAGAGACCCAGTACTTC. Residues: CASSLYGGRETQYF.

The gene calls are TRBV5-1 and TRBJ2-1, with TRBD2 as a possible D gene (6 bases). The CDR3 runs to 15 residues. Germline V lookup: CDR1 SGHRS, CDR2 YFSETQ. Trimming pared 0 bases from V and 2 bases from J, leaving 9 bases between. The CDR3 here is CASSLDTGAYNEQFF. The DNA of the CDR3 is TGCGCCAGCAGCTTGGACACGGGAGCCTACAATGAGCAGTTCTTC.

This clone was seen only once. The chain carries TRBV11-2 and TRBJ2-1, with D unclear. There are 12 residues in the CDR3. The V and J ends lost 5 bases and 9 bases respectively, with 11 bases between them. Germline V CDR1 and CDR2: SGHAT, FQNNGV. The CDR3 spells CASSPQLGEQFF. In nucleotides, the CDR3 is TGTGCCAGCAGCCCCCAGCTGGGTGAGCAGTTCTTC.

The chain couples TRBV29-1 to TRBJ1-2, with 9 bases fitting TRBD1. The CDR3 length is 13 residues. CDR1 is SQVTM and CDR2 is ANQGSEA in the germline V gene. V gave up 6 bases and J gave up 3 bases; unmatched junction bases: 5. This chain's CDR3 is CSVERTGDYGYTF. For the CDR3, the DNA is TGCAGCGTCGAGCGGACAGGGGACTATGGCTACACCTTC.

In DNA form, the CDR3 reads TGTGCCAGCAGCGTAGGGGGAAAGCGGACTGAAGCTTTCTTT. This sequence encodes CASSVGGKRTEAFF. This rearrangement joins TRBV9 to TRBJ1-1; D call uncertain. CDR3 length equals 14 residues. V dropped 0 bases and J dropped 5 bases, with 11 bases sitting between them. Germline CDR1 and CDR2: SGDLS and YYNGEE.

The chain carries TRBV10-3 and TRBJ2-7; D gene ambiguous. Germline CDR1 ENHRY, CDR2 SYGVKD. Trimming removed 2 bases from V and 7 bases from J, with 12 bases in between. The CDR3 is 13 amino acids. CDR3 sequence: CAISERTPLEQYF. The CDR3 nucleotides are TGTGCCATCAGTGAGCGGACCCCTTTAGAGCAGTACTTC.

The V call is TRBV7-2, the J call TRBJ1-3; a possible D gene is TRBD1 (6 bases). Germline V gene data show CDR1 as SGHTA and CDR2 as FQGNSA. V lost 4 bases to trimming and J lost 2 bases, with 15 bases between them. This CDR3 is built from 16 residues. The CDR3 region has the DNA TGTGCCAGCAGCTCACAGGGAACGGTCCCTGGAAACACCATATATTTT. Translation: CASSSQGTVPGNTIYF.

V usage is TRBV19 and J usage is TRBJ2-3; 12 positions agree with TRBD2. In germline, CDR1 is LNHDA, CDR2 SQIVND (reference sequence). The CDR3 has 16 amino acids. Trimming removed 5 bases from V and 2 bases from J; junction bases left unmatched: 5. The CDR3 nucleotides read TGTGCCAGTAGTCCACGGACTAGCGGGGACACAGATACGCAGTATTTT. Translated, it gives CASSPRTSGDTDTQYF.